The next 18 T cell receptor beta chains were all read from a single sample in a study of post-analysis software for immune sequencing data. Unique molecular identifiers were built into the TCR beta cDNA libraries. Each CDR3 protein gets one entry after TCRdb re-called the PCR reads with MiXCR. The profile covers 750,000 to 950,000 distinct CDR3 sequences, with under 70% appearing a single time and approximately 4.3% taken by the ten largest. The antigens of these receptors remain unknown. Findings and caveats of the study: Roughly 5 TRBV segments occurring more often in patients than controls included TRBV5-6, TRBV5-1 and TRBV20-1.

The sample taken for sequencing was blood. These receptors were taken from a girl aged 10 to 17 with multiple sclerosis.

This clonotype was observed many times. The CDR3 coding sequence is TGCAGTGCTAGGGGGGGACAGATTTATAACTATGGCTACACCTTC. Encoded protein: CSARGGQIYNYGYTF. The rearrangement links TRBV20-1 to TRBJ1-2, with TRBD1 matching 7 bases. CDR1 and CDR2 from the germline V gene are DFQATT and SNEGSKA (reference sequence). The CDR3 totals 15 residues. Germline trimming cut 3 bases from V and 1 base from J; bases unmatched to any gene: 8.

There are a few counts of this clonotype. V is TRBV5-6 and J is TRBJ1-5; D gene unclear. V shed 1 base and J shed 5 bases, with 13 bases lying between them. The V gene's germline CDR1 is SGHDT and CDR2 YYEEEE. This CDR3 contains 15 residues. CDR3 nucleotide sequence: TGTGCCAGCAGCTTGCGGAAGAGAATAGATCAGCCCCAGCATTTT. This gives the protein CASSLRKRIDQPQHF.

V and J are TRBV10-3 and TRBJ1-5; perhaps TRBD1 as D (6 bases). CDR1 is ENHRY, CDR2 SYGVKD, per germline. V gave up 6 bases and J gave up 8 bases, with 14 bases separating them. The CDR3 is 13 residues long. The CDR3 loop reads CAISSQGLEPQHF. In DNA, the CDR3 is TGTGCCATCAGCTCTCAGGGGCTTGAGCCCCAGCATTTT.

The J gene is TRBJ2-1, the V gene TRBV29-1; 7 nucleotides line up with TRBD1. The length of the CDR3 is 16 residues. Trimming removed 2 bases from V and 8 bases from J; junction bases left unmatched: 15. Germline V CDR1 and CDR2: SQVTM, ANQGSEA. The CDR3 spells CSVEMTSMGQTYEQFF. DNA of the CDR3: TGCAGCGTTGAAATGACCTCCATGGGACAGACCTATGAGCAGTTCTTC.

This chain links TRBV6-5 with TRBJ2-3, with 13 bases aligning to TRBD2. Germline V lookup: CDR1 MNHEY, CDR2 SVGAGI. CDR3 length: 17 amino acids. V lost 0 bases, J lost 7 bases, and 7 bases stayed unmatched. As DNA, the CDR3 is TGTGCCAGCAGTTACTCCGGACTAGCGGGGGTGTGGAATACGCAGTATTTT. It encodes CASSYSGLAGVWNTQYF.

The chain combines TRBV29-1 with TRBJ2-4; TRBD1 might be the D (6 bases). TRBJ2-7 matches the DNA end more closely, so the J call is doubtful. The CDR3 covers 12 residues. The germline V gene has CDR1 SQVTM and CDR2 ANQGSEA. The CDR3 sequence: CSVKQGMDEQYF. CDR3 DNA: TGCAGCGTTAAACAGGGTATGGACGAGCAGTACTTC.

This clonotype was observed a few times. V is TRBV5-6 and J is TRBJ2-3; TRBD1 matches 7 bases. The CDR3 is made up of 15 amino acids. Trimming cost V 4 bases and J 3 bases; bases outside gene matches: 8. Germline values: CDR1 SGHDT, CDR2 YYEEEE. CDR3 loop: CASSPQQTGTDTQYF. In nucleotides, the CDR3 is TGTGCCAGCAGCCCCCAGCAGACAGGGACAGATACGCAGTATTTT. Full variable domain (remainder filled in from reference TRBV5-6 and TRBJ2-3): DAGVTQSPTHLIKTRGQQVTLRCSPKSGHDTVSWYQQALGQGPQFIFQYYEEEERQRGNFPDRFSGHQFPNYSSELNVNALLLGDSALYLCASSPQQTGTDTQYFGPGTRLTVL.

The chain links TRBV20-1 to TRBJ2-1; 9 bases line up with TRBD1. The CDR3 covers 14 residues. The junction had 3 bases not matched to a gene; V was cut back by 0 bases and J by 6 bases. Germline V gives CDR1 DFQATT, CDR2 SNEGSKA (reference sequence). The CDR3 region has the DNA TGCAGTGCTAGAGAACAGGGGGCCGGCAATGAGCAGTTCTTC. Protein: CSAREQGAGNEQFF.

In this sample, this clonotype turned up once. The gene calls are TRBV29-1 and TRBJ2-5, with 7 bases aligning to TRBD1. Matching the DNA end better, TRBJ2-7 makes the J call doubtful. Germline loops: CDR1 SQVTM, CDR2 ANQGSEA. This CDR3 has 11 residues. CDR3 sequence reads: CSVRQGGEQYF. CDR3 bases: TGCAGCGTCCGACAGGGTGGCGAGCAGTACTTC.

This clonotype was observed a handful of times. The rearrangement joins TRBV4-1 to TRBJ2-5, with D perhaps matching TRBD1 or TRBD2 (6 bases each). Germline CDR1 is MGHRA and CDR2 is YSYEKL. The CDR3 length is 17 residues. With 0 bases removed from V and 0 bases from J, the gap between germline ends came to 14 bases. This CDR3 is CASSQDPWRGYQETQYF. In DNA, the CDR3 is TGCGCCAGCAGCCAAGATCCATGGAGGGGGTACCAAGAGACCCAGTACTTC.

CDR3 sequence reads: CASSPRNGGAHNEQFF. The CDR3 region has the DNA TGTGCCAGCAGCCCTAGGAACGGGGGGGCTCACAATGAGCAGTTCTTC. V and J are TRBV3-1 and TRBJ2-1, with 8 bases fitting TRBD2. The V and J ends lost 4 bases and 5 bases, in that order; junction bases with no gene match: 10. Germline lookup yields CDR1 LGHDT and CDR2 YNNKEL (reference sequence). The CDR3 extends over 16 amino acids.

The J gene is TRBJ2-7, the V gene TRBV4-1; 9 bases agree with TRBD2. The germline gives CDR1 MGHRA, CDR2 YSYEKL. The V and J ends lost 4 bases and 3 bases, in that order; junction bases with no gene match: 7. CDR3 size: 15 residues. The CDR3, as DNA: TGCGCCAGCAGCCCCGCTAGTAGCGGGGGCTACGAGCAGTACTTC. Translating gives CASSPASSGGYEQYF.

This clonotype was counted only a few times. The chain is built from TRBV20-1 and TRBJ2-5; either TRBD1 or TRBD2 may supply D (6 bases each). There are 14 residues in the CDR3. Trimming cost V 2 bases and J 5 bases, with 15 bases left between them. CDR1 DFQATT and CDR2 SNEGSKA come from the germline V gene (reference sequence). CDR3 DNA: TGCAGTGCTAGACTAAACCCGGGGGCGGAGACCCAGTACTTC. Encoded protein: CSARLNPGAETQYF.

This clonotype appeared a single time. This chain joins TRBV7-7 and TRBJ1-1; maybe TRBD1 (5 bases). V lost 2 bases and J lost 1, with 14 bases in between. The CDR3 spans 16 residues. CDR1 is SSHAT, CDR2 FNYEAQ, per germline (reference sequence). The CDR3 protein is CASSLYAGQANTEAFF. The CDR3 DNA follows: TGTGCCAGCAGCTTATACGCAGGGCAAGCGAACACTGAAGCTTTCTTT.

Turning to this clonotype: A junction boundary mismatches the germline segment, possibly from a read error. V usage is TRBV12-3 or TRBV12-4 and J usage is TRBJ2-3; tentative D call: TRBD1 (7 bases). The CDR3 length is 15 residues. The CDR3 protein is CASSGRTGSTDAQYF. Written as DNA, the CDR3 is TGTGCCAGCAGTGGGAGGACAGGTAGCACAGATGCGCAGTATTTT.

This clonotype was observed a few times. The J gene is TRBJ2-4, the V gene TRBV20-1, with D maybe TRBD2 (6 bases). This CDR3 is built from 13 residues. V was shortened by 0 bases and J by 8 bases, with 11 bases between the two germline ends. The germline V gene has CDR1 DFQATT and CDR2 SNEGSKA (reference sequence). This CDR3 is CSARDLREDIQYF. The DNA for the CDR3 is TGCAGTGCTAGAGATCTGCGGGAAGACATTCAGTACTTC.

This clonotype turned up a few times. The CDR3 DNA is TGTGCCAGCTTACTAGCGATCCCAGATACGCAGTATTTT. Its translation: CASLLAIPDTQYF. This rearrangement joins TRBV6-6 to TRBJ2-3; 7 bases are shared with TRBD2. V was pared by 8 bases and J by 4 bases, with 6 bases of the junction left unmatched. The CDR3 has 13 amino acids. CDR1 and CDR2 (germline): MNHNY, SVGAGI (reference sequence).

A single count supports this clonotype. This rearrangement joins TRBV5-1 to TRBJ2-7; 8 nucleotides line up with TRBD2. The assigned J gene may be wrong: the sequence end matches TRBJ2-1 better. Germline V gives CDR1 SGHRS, CDR2 YFSETQ. The CDR3 runs 15 residues. Here the CDR3 DNA reads TGCGCCAGCAGCTTGGACGGGAGGGCCAACAATGAGCAGTTCTTC. Translation: CASSLDGRANNEQFF.